Shown below are 31 T cell receptor beta chains from a single sample sequenced in a study of cytomegalovirus exposure and HLA in healthy donors. Vbeta (60) and Jbeta (13) primers were used in the PCR. TCRdb's table, derived via immunoSEQ multiplex PCR, lists solely in-frame clones and lacks some. The profile shows 110,000 or so clones, 70% to 85% of them singletons. Sequencing was done on a sample of PBMCs. The origin of the receptors is a middle-aged woman in good health and CMV-seropositive.

This clone was observed a few times. In nucleotides, the CDR3 is TGTGCCAGCTCGGAGGGACAGGCGGGCTACGAAAAACTGTTTTTT. This encodes CASSEGQAGYEKLFF. This rearrangement joins TRBV18 to TRBJ1-4; the match to TRBD1 covers 8 bases. With 6 bases clipped from V and 8 bases from J, the junction kept 11 bases outside the gene matches. This CDR3 spans 15 amino acids. CDR1 and CDR2 (germline): KGHSH, LQKENI.

The chain combines TRBV7-3 with TRBJ2-5; 7 bases align to TRBD1. CDR1 is SGHTA and CDR2 is FQGTGA in the germline V gene. The ends lost 3 bases at V and 2 bases at J; junction bases unmatched: 0. The CDR3 loop spans 13 amino acids. CDR3 bases: TGTGCCAGCAGCTTGGACAGGCAAGAGACCCAGTACTTC. The encoded protein is CASSLDRQETQYF.

V usage is TRBV27 and J usage is TRBJ2-7; 8 nucleotides agree with TRBD1. J was trimmed by 0 bases and V by 5 bases; bases with no gene match: 9. CDR3 size: 16 residues. Germline CDR1 reads MNHEY; CDR2 reads SMNVEV (reference sequence). In DNA, the CDR3 is TGTGCCAGCAGTCCCGGGACAGGCCTAAGCTCCTACGAGCAGTACTTC. Translation: CASSPGTGLSSYEQYF.

In its sample, this clone was seen a few times. This sequence joins TRBV5-4 and TRBJ2-5; the D gene is possibly TRBD2 (6 bases). Per germline, CDR1 SGHNT and CDR2 YYREEE (reference sequence). CDR3 length: 14 amino acids. Trimming took off 0 bases at V and 3 bases at J, with 9 bases between the two ends. In nucleotides, the CDR3 is TGTGCCAGCAGCTTGGCCTCGGGAGAAGAGACCCAGTACTTC. The encoded protein is CASSLASGEETQYF.

This chain uses TRBV7-6 with TRBJ2-1, with D tentatively TRBD2 (5 bases). This CDR3 has 13 residues. In germline, CDR1 is SGHVS, CDR2 FNYEAQ. Trimming removed 1 base at V and 8 bases at J, with 9 bases between. The CDR3, as DNA: TGTGCCAGCAGCTTAGGAGGGAAGGATGAGCAGTTCTTC. This encodes CASSLGGKDEQFF.

The chain is built from TRBV6-5 and TRBJ1-2; 8 bases align to TRBD1. This CDR3 contains 14 residues. Per the germline V gene, CDR1 is MNHEY and CDR2 is SVGAGI. After removal of 5 bases from V and 8 bases from J, the junction contained 10 bases not matched to a gene. The CDR3 loop reads CASSPGQGRGGYTF. CDR3 nucleotides: TGTGCCAGCAGTCCAGGACAGGGCCGAGGGGGCTACACCTTC.

The V gene is TRBV18, the J gene TRBJ2-3, with a tentative D call TRBD1 (8 bases). Looked up from germline, CDR1 is KGHSH and CDR2 is LQKENI. The CDR3 extends over 17 amino acids. The V gene lost 0 bases and the J gene lost 1 base, with 14 bases spanning the gap. CDR3 in DNA: TGTGCCAGCTCACCACCGGACAGGGCGGGGGGCACAGATACGCAGTATTTT. Protein sequence: CASSPPDRAGGTDTQYF.

This clone was detected a few times. The CDR3 spells CASRPGSTGANVLTF. The CDR3 coding sequence is TGTGCCAGCAGACCAGGGTCGACTGGGGCCAACGTCCTGACTTTC. This chain uses TRBV7-2 with TRBJ2-6; perhaps TRBD1 as D (5 bases). CDR1 SGHTA and CDR2 FQGNSA come from the germline V gene. The CDR3 is 15 residues long. V lost 6 bases to trimming and J lost 2 bases, with 11 bases between them.

The chain couples TRBV19 to TRBJ1-3; possible D gene TRBD1, 5 bases. Trimming took 3 bases from V and 0 from J, leaving 9 bases between them. The CDR3 runs 15 residues. Germline-derived CDR1 and CDR2 are LNHDA and SQIVND (reference sequence). This CDR3 reads CASSMEGLSGNTIYF. CDR3 DNA: TGTGCCAGTAGTATGGAGGGGCTCTCTGGAAACACCATATATTTT.

The rearrangement joins TRBV2 to TRBJ2-7; D perhaps matches TRBD2 (6 bases). Trimming shortened V by 6 bases and J by 0 bases, and 21 bases separated the two germline ends. The CDR3 is 17 amino acids. Germline CDR1 SNHLY, CDR2 FYNNEI. The CDR3 protein is CASRGGYLKSSSYEQYF. In DNA, the CDR3 is TGTGCCAGCAGGGGGGGATATTTGAAATCCAGCTCCTACGAGCAGTACTTC.

Note on this clone: The junction and the germline gene differ at one end; a read error may be behind it. The DNA for the CDR3 is TGCAGCGCTGAAGTAGCGGGGGGGTCAGATACGCAGTATTTT. Protein: CSAEVAGGSDTQYF. The chain combines TRBV29-1 with TRBJ2-3, with 11 bases aligning to TRBD2. The CDR3 spans 14 residues. Germline lookup yields CDR1 SQVTM and CDR2 ANQGSEA.

The chain recombines TRBV6-1 with TRBJ1-1, with a tentative D call TRBD1 (5 bases). This CDR3 is built from 15 residues. The V and J ends lost 5 bases and 1 base respectively, with 14 bases between them. Germline V gene lookup returns CDR1 MNHNS and CDR2 SASEGT. CDR3 sequence: CASSTYRRENTEAFF. The CDR3 region has the DNA TGTGCCAGCAGTACCTACCGCAGGGAGAACACTGAAGCTTTCTTT.

In the case of this clone: No conserved phenylalanine or tryptophan is present at the end of the CDR3, so a read error is the likely explanation. The rearrangement uses TRBV2 and TRBJ1-2, with a possible D match to TRBD1 (5 bases). Trimming shortened V by 4 bases and J by 6 bases, and 12 bases separated the two germline ends. Per the germline V gene, CDR1 is SNHLY and CDR2 is FYNNEI. This CDR3 has 13 amino acids. The CDR3 sequence is CASSVTAGHGYTL. CDR3 sequence (DNA): TGTGCCAGCAGTGTGACCGCAGGGCATGGCTACACCCTC.

The J gene is TRBJ2-3, the V gene TRBV7-3; 9 nucleotides match TRBD1. The trim removed 1 base at V and 3 bases at J, leaving 2 bases unmatched. The CDR3 loop spans 15 amino acids. Germline assignment: CDR1 SGHTA and CDR2 FQGTGA. The CDR3 region is CASSLKGTGTDTQYF. In DNA, the CDR3 is TGTGCCAGCAGCTTAAAGGGGACAGGGACAGATACGCAGTATTTT.

V usage is TRBV6-6 and J usage is TRBJ1-5; D is undetermined. The germline CDR1 and CDR2 sequences are MNHNY and SVGAGI (reference sequence). The CDR3 has 13 residues. V lost 4 bases, J lost 2 bases, and 6 bases lay in between. Written as DNA, the CDR3 is TGTGCCAGCAGTTTTTCCGGCAATCAGCCCCAGCATTTT. This translates into CASSFSGNQPQHF.

This chain uses TRBV6-6 with TRBJ1-1; 10 positions match TRBD1. The CDR3 length is 15 residues. Trimming removed 6 bases from V and 10 bases from J; junction bases left unmatched: 14. CDR1 is MNHNY and CDR2 is SVGAGI in the germline V gene (reference sequence). The CDR3 sequence is CASSLPPGQGTGAFF. The CDR3 region has the DNA TGTGCCAGCAGCTTACCTCCGGGACAGGGGACAGGAGCTTTCTTT.

The chain is built from TRBV7-8 and TRBJ2-5; D might be TRBD1 (6 bases). CDR1 is SGHVS and CDR2 is FQNEAQ in the germline V gene. This CDR3 has 14 amino acids. V was pared by 0 bases and J by 3 bases, with 8 bases between. The CDR3 nucleotides are TGTGCCAGCAGCTTAGCAACAGGGAAAGAGACCCAGTACTTC. This sequence encodes CASSLATGKETQYF.

This rearrangement joins TRBV30 to TRBJ2-2; D is ambiguous. V was clipped by 3 bases and J by 7 bases, with 9 bases between them. Germline V lookup: CDR1 GTSNPN, CDR2 SVGIG (reference sequence). This CDR3 has 12 amino acids. CDR3 DNA sequence: TGTGCCTGGAGGCCCGACTTCGGGGAGCTGTTTTTT. Its protein product is CAWRPDFGELFF.

This chain connects TRBV11-3 to TRBJ2-1, with TRBD2 matching over 14 bases. With V trimmed by 5 bases and J by 0 bases, 9 bases remained unmatched. The CDR3 runs to 19 residues. The V gene's germline CDR1 is SGHNT and CDR2 YENEEA. In nucleotides, the CDR3 is TGTGCCAGCAGCCGCCGGACTAGCGGGGGGTTGAGCTCCTACAATGAGCAGTTCTTC. Translation gives CASSRRTSGGLSSYNEQFF.

The chain is built from TRBV6-5 and TRBJ2-7; D is possibly TRBD2 (6 bases). The V gene lost 6 bases and the J gene lost 4 bases, with 19 bases spanning the gap. This CDR3 region has 15 residues. The germline V gene encodes CDR1 MNHEY and CDR2 SVGAGI. CDR3 amino acids: CASSYREPAFYEQYF. The CDR3 DNA reads as TGTGCCAGCAGCTATCGGGAGCCGGCTTTTTACGAGCAGTACTTC.

The chain uses TRBV5-5 and TRBJ2-1; 9 bases agree with TRBD1. The V gene end was trimmed by 4 bases and the J gene end by 7 bases; junction bases not matched to a gene: 12. Germline V lookup: CDR1 SGHKS, CDR2 YYEKEE (reference sequence). The CDR3 length is 16 residues. DNA of the CDR3: TGTGCCAGCAGCGACCCCGGGACAGGGTTGGTGAATGAGCAGTTCTTC. This gives the protein CASSDPGTGLVNEQFF.

This chain joins TRBV9 and TRBJ1-2; D remains ambiguous. The germline gives CDR1 SGDLS, CDR2 YYNGEE. Trimming stripped 5 bases from V and 1 base from J, with 3 bases between. This CDR3 is built from 11 residues. Written as DNA, the CDR3 is TGTGCCAGCAGGAGTAACTATGGCTACACCTTC. This encodes CASRSNYGYTF.

In its sample, this clone was seen once. The chain joins TRBV11-2 to TRBJ1-1; D is unresolved. This CDR3 is 14 amino acids long. The germline V and J ends were trimmed by 3 bases and 3 bases, with 11 bases remaining between them. Germline-derived CDR1 and CDR2 are SGHAT and FQNNGV. CDR3 residues: CASSFPGWHTEAFF. The CDR3 DNA is TGTGCCAGCAGCTTCCCGGGGTGGCACACTGAAGCTTTCTTT. The whole variable domain, remainder taken from reference TRBV11-2 and TRBJ1-1, is EAGVAQSPRYKIIEKRQSVAFWCNPISGHATLYWYQQILGQGPKLLIQFQNNGVVDDSQLPKDRFSAERLKGVDSTLKIQPAKLEDSAVYLCASSFPGWHTEAFFGQGTRLTVV.

The chain employs TRBV27 and TRBJ1-1; 9 positions match TRBD1. This CDR3 is 15 amino acids long. J gave up 5 bases and V 5 bases, and 9 bases lay outside the gene matches. Germline lookup yields CDR1 MNHEY and CDR2 SMNVEV (reference sequence). The CDR3 sequence is CASSPIQGARTEAFF. CDR3 bases: TGTGCCAGCAGTCCGATACAGGGGGCGCGGACTGAAGCTTTCTTT.

This clone was recorded only once. This chain joins TRBV19 and TRBJ2-1; D may be TRBD2 (6 bases). The germline V gene has CDR1 LNHDA and CDR2 SQIVND (reference sequence). Trimming cost V 4 bases and J 2 bases, with 12 bases left between them. The CDR3 has 15 residues. Here the CDR3 DNA reads TGTGCCAGTAGTAACTTGGCGGGAACCTACAATGAGCAGTTCTTC. This sequence encodes CASSNLAGTYNEQFF.

V gene TRBV30 combines with J gene TRBJ1-1; D is perhaps TRBD1 (5 bases). V was clipped by 0 bases and J by 3 bases, with 8 bases between them. Germline CDR1 and CDR2: GTSNPN and SVGIG (reference sequence). CDR3 length: 13 residues. Written as DNA, the CDR3 is TGTGCCTGGAGTGTCCAGGGCCACACTGAAGCTTTCTTT. The encoded protein is CAWSVQGHTEAFF.

The rearrangement joins TRBV19 to TRBJ1-3, with D perhaps matching TRBD1 (5 bases). With 3 bases removed from V and 0 bases from J, the gap between germline ends came to 18 bases. Germline-derived CDR1 and CDR2 are LNHDA and SQIVND (reference sequence). The length of the CDR3 is 18 residues. DNA for the CDR3: TGTGCCAGTAGTATGGGGGGTGTAGGTATTAGCTCTGGAAACACCATATATTTT. Protein: CASSMGGVGISSGNTIYF.

This clone occurred a few times. This chain joins TRBV30 and TRBJ2-1, with a tentative D call TRBD1 (6 bases). This CDR3 is built from 12 residues. Deletions cut 5 bases from V and 6 bases from J, with 11 bases between. The germline gives CDR1 GTSNPN, CDR2 SVGIG (reference sequence). CDR3 in amino acids: CAWQDSTNEQFF. The CDR3 nucleotides read TGTGCCTGGCAGGACAGCACCAATGAGCAGTTCTTC. Full variable domain (missing parts from reference TRBV30 and TRBJ2-1): SQTIHQWPATLVQPVGSPLSLECTVEGTSNPNLYWYRQAAGRGLQLLFYSVGIGQISSEVPQNLSASRPQDRQFILSSKKLLLSDSGFYLCAWQDSTNEQFFGPGTRLTVL.

The chain couples TRBV30 to TRBJ2-3; 15 bases are shared with TRBD2. V was pared by 0 bases and J by 2 bases, with 6 bases of the junction left unmatched. The CDR3 has 18 amino acids. Germline values: CDR1 GTSNPN, CDR2 SVGIG (reference sequence). The CDR3 bases are TGTGCCTGGAGTGTGAGCCGGACTAGCGGGAGGGCCACAGATACGCAGTATTTT. Protein sequence: CAWSVSRTSGRATDTQYF.

The DNA of the CDR3 is TGCGCCAGCAGCCAAGATATGTTAACGAACACCGGGGAGCTGTTTTTT. Residues: CASSQDMLTNTGELFF. This rearrangement joins TRBV4-1 to TRBJ2-2; no clear D. Trimming took 0 bases from V and 0 from J, leaving 8 bases between them. In germline, CDR1 is MGHRA, CDR2 YSYEKL. The CDR3 has 16 residues.

The chain links TRBV6-1 to TRBJ2-2, with D maybe TRBD2 (5 bases). Germline values: CDR1 MNHNS, CDR2 SASEGT. The CDR3 loop spans 14 amino acids. V gave up 6 bases and J gave up 6 bases, with 14 bases separating them. CDR3 loop: CASSKEVLAGELFF. In nucleotides, the CDR3 is TGTGCCAGCAGCAAGGAGGTGTTGGCCGGGGAGCTGTTTTTT.